Detailed here is one TCR beta chain. This sample is part of a study of shared clonotypes between healthy human individuals. The study ran the assay at deep level. Once extracted for a subset, genomic DNA was divided evenly among several immunoSEQ plates. In the original processing: Filtering was not the same, since immunoSEQ gave junction-only sequences without quality scores. The repertoire was sequenced with immunoSEQ multiplex PCR; TCRdb's copy has only in-frame clones and lacks some. Clone size and V and J calls were adopted from that table, with D and trimming inferred from the DNA. The sample holds about 490,000 clones, around 73% seen once. V was pared by 5 bases and J by 4 bases, with 15 bases between. Per germline, CDR1 SGHTA and CDR2 FQGNSA. This CDR3 is built from 15 residues.

Sequences were obtained from PBMCs. V and J are TRBV7-2 and TRBJ1-5, with unresolved D. The clonotype comes from a woman aged 40 to 50 in good health. Some clones in this sample may be carry-over from other donors' samples. This CDR3 reads CASSLAGEVNQPQHF. The CDR3 nucleotides are TGTGCCAGCAGCCTCGCCGGGGAGGTTAATCAGCCCCAGCATTTT.